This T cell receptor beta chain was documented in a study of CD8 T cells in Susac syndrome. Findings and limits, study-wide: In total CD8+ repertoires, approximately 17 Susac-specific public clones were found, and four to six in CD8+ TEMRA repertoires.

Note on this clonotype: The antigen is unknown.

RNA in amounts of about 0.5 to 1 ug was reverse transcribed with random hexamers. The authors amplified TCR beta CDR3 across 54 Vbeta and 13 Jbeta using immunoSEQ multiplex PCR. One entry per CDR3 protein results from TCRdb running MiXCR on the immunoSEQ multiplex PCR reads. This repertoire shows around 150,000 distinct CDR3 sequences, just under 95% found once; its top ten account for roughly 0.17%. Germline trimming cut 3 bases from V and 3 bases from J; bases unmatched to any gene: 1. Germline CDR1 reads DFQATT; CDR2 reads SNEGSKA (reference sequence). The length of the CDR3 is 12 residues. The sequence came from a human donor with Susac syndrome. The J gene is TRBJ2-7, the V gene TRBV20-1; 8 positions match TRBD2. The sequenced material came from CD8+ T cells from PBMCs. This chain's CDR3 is CSASGTSYEQYF. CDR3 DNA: TGCAGTGCTAGTGGGACTAGCTACGAGCAGTACTTC.